This T cell receptor (beta chain) was sequenced in a study of cytomegalovirus exposure and HLA in healthy donors. Study-level information: Earlier, 150 million to 200 million T cells were analyzed, and some 120 million unique TCR beta sequences were found among them. Study observations and caveats: HLA restriction was apparent for most CMV-associated TCR beta chains in a later analysis. Researchers reported that a few CMV-associated chains were confirmed in vitro as CMV antigen-specific.

Note on this clone: The antigen is undetermined.

Amplification used 60 Vbeta primers and 13 Jbeta primers. This table comes from immunoSEQ multiplex PCR, and its TCRdb copy is limited to in-frame clones, with some not included. The sample records roughly 120,000 clones, around four fifths being singletons. The CDR3 has 16 residues. CDR1 is SGHTA, CDR2 FQGNSA, per germline. The V gene lost 0 bases and the J gene lost 2 bases, with 8 bases spanning the gap. The sequence was obtained from a human donor in good health. The sample taken for sequencing was PBMCs. The rearrangement links TRBV7-2 to TRBJ2-6; maybe TRBD1 (5 bases). For the CDR3, the DNA is TGTGCCAGCAGCTTAGCGATAGGGGCTGGGGCCAACGTCCTGACTTTC. This codes for CASSLAIGAGANVLTF.